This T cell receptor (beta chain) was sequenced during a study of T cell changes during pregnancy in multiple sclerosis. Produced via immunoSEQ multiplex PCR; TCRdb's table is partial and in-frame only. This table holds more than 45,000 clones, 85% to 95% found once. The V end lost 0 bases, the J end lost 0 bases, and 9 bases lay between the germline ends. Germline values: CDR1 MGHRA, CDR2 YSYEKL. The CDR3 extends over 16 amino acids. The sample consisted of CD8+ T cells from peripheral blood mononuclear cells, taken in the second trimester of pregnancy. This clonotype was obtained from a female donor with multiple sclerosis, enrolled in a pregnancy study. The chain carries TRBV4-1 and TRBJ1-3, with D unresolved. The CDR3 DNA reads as TGCGCCAGCAGCCAAGAAGACACCAGCTCTGGAAACACCATATATTTT. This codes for CASSQEDTSSGNTIYF.